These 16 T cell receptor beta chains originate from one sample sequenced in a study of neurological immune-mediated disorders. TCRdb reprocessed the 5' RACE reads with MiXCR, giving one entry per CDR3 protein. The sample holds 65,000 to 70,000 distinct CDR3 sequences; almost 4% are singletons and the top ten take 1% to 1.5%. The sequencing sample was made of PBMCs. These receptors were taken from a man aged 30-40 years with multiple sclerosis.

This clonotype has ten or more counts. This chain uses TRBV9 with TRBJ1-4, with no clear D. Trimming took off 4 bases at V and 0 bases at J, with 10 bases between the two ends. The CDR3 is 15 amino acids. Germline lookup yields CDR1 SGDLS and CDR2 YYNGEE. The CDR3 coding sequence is TGTGCCAGCAGCCAGCACAGTGCAACTAATGAAAAACTGTTTTTT. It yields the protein CASSQHSATNEKLFF.

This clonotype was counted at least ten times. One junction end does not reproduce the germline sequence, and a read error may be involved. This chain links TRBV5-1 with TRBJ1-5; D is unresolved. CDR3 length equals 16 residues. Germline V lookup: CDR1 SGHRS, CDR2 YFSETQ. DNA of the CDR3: TGCGCCAGCAGCCCAACCGGGAAGGGTGACAATCAGCCCCAGAATTTT. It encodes CASSPTGKGDNQPQNF.

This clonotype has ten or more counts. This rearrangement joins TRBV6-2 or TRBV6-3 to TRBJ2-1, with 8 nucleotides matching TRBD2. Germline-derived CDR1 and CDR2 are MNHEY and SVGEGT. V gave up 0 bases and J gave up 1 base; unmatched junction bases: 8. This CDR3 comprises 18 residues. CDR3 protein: CASSYSGDSGASYNEQFF. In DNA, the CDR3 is TGTGCCAGCAGTTACTCTGGGGATAGCGGGGCGTCCTACAATGAGCAGTTCTTC.

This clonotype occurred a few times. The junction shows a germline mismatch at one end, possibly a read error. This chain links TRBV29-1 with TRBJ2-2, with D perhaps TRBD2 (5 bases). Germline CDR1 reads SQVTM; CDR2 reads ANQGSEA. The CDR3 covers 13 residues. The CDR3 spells CSVDGQTTGKLFF. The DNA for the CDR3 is TGCAGCGTTGATGGCCAGACCACCGGGAAGCTGTTTTTT.

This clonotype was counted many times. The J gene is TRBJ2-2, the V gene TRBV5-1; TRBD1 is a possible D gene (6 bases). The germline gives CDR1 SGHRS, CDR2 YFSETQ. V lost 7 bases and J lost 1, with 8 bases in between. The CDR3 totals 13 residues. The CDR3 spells CASLQGNTGELFF. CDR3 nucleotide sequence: TGCGCCAGCCTACAGGGGAACACCGGGGAGCTGTTTTTT.

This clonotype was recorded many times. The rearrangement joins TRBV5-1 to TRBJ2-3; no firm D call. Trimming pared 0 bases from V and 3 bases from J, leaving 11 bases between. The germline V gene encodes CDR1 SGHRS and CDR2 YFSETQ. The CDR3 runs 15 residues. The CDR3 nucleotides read TGCGCCAGCAGCTTGGACCCCTTGGGGACAGATACGCAGTATTTT. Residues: CASSLDPLGTDTQYF.

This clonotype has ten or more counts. This chain's CDR3 is CAWSLVLTYGYTF. CDR3 nucleotides: TGTGCCTGGAGTTTGGTACTAACCTATGGCTACACCTTC. The rearrangement uses TRBV30 and TRBJ1-2; D not resolved. The CDR3 spans 13 residues. The V end was cut by 2 bases, the J end by 4 bases, with 11 bases between. The germline V gene encodes CDR1 GTSNPN and CDR2 SVGIG (reference sequence).

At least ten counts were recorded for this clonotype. The CDR3 DNA is TGTGCCAGCACTGCGACTAGGTCGCGCGATACGCAGTATTTT. Residues: CASTATRSRDTQYF. The V and J genes are TRBV5-8 and TRBJ2-3, with TRBD2 as a possible D gene (6 bases). V lost 6 bases and J lost 6, with 17 bases in between. The germline V gene has CDR1 SGHTS and CDR2 YDEGEE. The CDR3 spans 14 residues.

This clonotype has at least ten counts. The CDR3 loop reads CSARAQDRGGEKLFF. The CDR3, as DNA: TGCAGTGCTAGAGCACAGGACAGGGGAGGGGAAAAACTGTTTTTT. The chain recombines TRBV20-1 with TRBJ1-4, with 9 bases that match TRBD1. With 1 base clipped from V and 8 bases from J, the junction kept 8 bases outside the gene matches. Per the germline V gene, CDR1 is DFQATT and CDR2 is SNEGSKA (reference sequence). This CDR3 spans 15 amino acids.

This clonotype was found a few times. The CDR3: CASSQGHGQHYEQYF. CDR3 nucleotides: TGCGCCAGCAGCCAGGGACACGGACAACACTACGAGCAGTACTTC. The rearrangement uses TRBV4-3 and TRBJ2-7; D possibly corresponds to TRBD1 (6 bases). Deletions cut 3 bases from V and 3 bases from J, with 15 bases between. Per germline, CDR1 LGHNA and CDR2 YSLEER. CDR3 length: 15 residues.

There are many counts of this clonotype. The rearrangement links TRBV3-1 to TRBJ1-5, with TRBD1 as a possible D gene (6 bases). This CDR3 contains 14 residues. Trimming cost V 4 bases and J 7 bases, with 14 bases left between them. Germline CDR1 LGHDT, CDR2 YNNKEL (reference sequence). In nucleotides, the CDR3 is TGTGCCAGCAGCCCAAGCAGGGGTGGGCAGCCCCAGCATTTT. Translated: CASSPSRGGQPQHF.

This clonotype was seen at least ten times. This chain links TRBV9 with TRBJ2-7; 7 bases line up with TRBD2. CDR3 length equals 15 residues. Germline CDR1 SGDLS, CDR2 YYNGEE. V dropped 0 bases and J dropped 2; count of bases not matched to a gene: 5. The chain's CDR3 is CASSVGAGDAYEQYF. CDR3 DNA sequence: TGTGCCAGCAGCGTAGGGGCGGGGGATGCCTACGAGCAGTACTTC.

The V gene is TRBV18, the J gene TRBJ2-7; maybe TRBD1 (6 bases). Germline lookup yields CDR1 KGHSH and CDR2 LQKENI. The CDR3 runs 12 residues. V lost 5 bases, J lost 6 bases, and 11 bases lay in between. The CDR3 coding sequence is TGTGCCAGCTCAAGCCAGGGGCGCGAGCAGTACTTC. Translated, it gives CASSSQGREQYF.

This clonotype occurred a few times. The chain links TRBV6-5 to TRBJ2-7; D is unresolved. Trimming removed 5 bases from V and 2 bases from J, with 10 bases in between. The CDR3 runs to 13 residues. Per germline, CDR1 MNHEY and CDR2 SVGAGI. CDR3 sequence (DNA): TGTGCCAGCAGTAAGGAAAGGGCCTACGAGCAGTACTTC. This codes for CASSKERAYEQYF.

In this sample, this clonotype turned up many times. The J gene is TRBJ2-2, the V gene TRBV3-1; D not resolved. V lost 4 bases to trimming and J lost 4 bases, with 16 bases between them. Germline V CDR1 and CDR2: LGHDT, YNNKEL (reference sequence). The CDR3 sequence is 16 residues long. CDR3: CASSPGPDPLTGELFF. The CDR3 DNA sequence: TGTGCCAGCAGCCCCGGCCCGGATCCTCTCACCGGGGAGCTGTTTTTT. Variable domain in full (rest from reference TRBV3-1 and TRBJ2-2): DTAVSQTPKYLVTQMGNDKSIKCEQNLGHDTMYWYKQDSKKFLKIMFSYNNKELIINETVPNRFSPKSPDKAHLNLHINSLELGDSAVYFCASSPGPDPLTGELFFGEGSRLTVL.

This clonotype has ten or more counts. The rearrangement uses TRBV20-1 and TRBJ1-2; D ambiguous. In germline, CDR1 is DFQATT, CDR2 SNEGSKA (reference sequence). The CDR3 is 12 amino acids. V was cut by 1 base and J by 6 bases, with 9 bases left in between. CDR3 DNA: TGCAGTGCTAGAGTGTCAGGCCATGGCTACACCTTC. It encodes CSARVSGHGYTF.